This record concerns one TCR beta chain sequence. One end of the junction is discordant with germline, which a read error may explain. Both 60 Vbeta primers and 13 Jbeta primers went into the PCR. Method: immunoSEQ multiplex PCR; TCRdb's copy keeps in-frame clones and lacks some. The data hold under 200,000 clones, with about 71% observed a single time. This sample is part of a study of cytomegalovirus exposure and HLA in healthy donors. Looking at the study overall: Previous work identified roughly 120 million unique TCR beta sequences from roughly 170 million T cells.

This CDR3 contains 16 residues. CDR1 is SEHNR and CDR2 is FQNEAQ in the germline V gene (reference sequence). Sequences were obtained from PBMCs. The TCR was taken from a woman aged 25-40 years in good health and CMV-seronegative. This sequence joins TRBV7-9 and TRBJ2-5, with 11 nucleotides matching TRBD2. In DNA form, the CDR3 reads TGTTCCAGCAGCCCAGCAGGGACTAGCGGCGGGGAGACCCAGTACTTC. Its protein is CSSSPAGTSGGETQYF.